Detailed here is one TCR beta chain. Its specificity is unknown. With autoimmune disease history or systemic immunosuppression, patients were excluded. With baseline, cycle 4 day 1, and cycle 7 day 1 as timepoints, blood was sampled. The source of the sample is a study of OX40 agonist ivuxolimab in advanced cancers. General study findings and limits: The 0.1-3.0 mg/kg partial responders had among the lowest clonal expansion.

Assay: immunoSEQ multiplex PCR; the TCRdb copy retains only in-frame clones and omits some. The sample gives around 80,000 clones, around 80% of which show up once; 5% is in the top ten. This CDR3 region has 14 residues. CDR1 is SGHVS and CDR2 is FQNEAQ in the germline V gene. Trimming pared 3 bases from V and 9 bases from J, leaving 12 bases between. The starting material was CD4+ or CD8+ T cells sorted from blood, obtained in a trial of the OX40 agonist ivuxolimab. This clonotype originated in an adult with an advanced solid tumor such as melanoma, head and neck, liver or kidney cancer. The V gene is TRBV7-8, the J gene TRBJ1-6; D call uncertain. This chain's CDR3 is CASSFLEKSSPLHF. In nucleotides, the CDR3 is TGTGCCAGCAGCTTTTTGGAAAAGAGTTCACCCCTCCACTTT.